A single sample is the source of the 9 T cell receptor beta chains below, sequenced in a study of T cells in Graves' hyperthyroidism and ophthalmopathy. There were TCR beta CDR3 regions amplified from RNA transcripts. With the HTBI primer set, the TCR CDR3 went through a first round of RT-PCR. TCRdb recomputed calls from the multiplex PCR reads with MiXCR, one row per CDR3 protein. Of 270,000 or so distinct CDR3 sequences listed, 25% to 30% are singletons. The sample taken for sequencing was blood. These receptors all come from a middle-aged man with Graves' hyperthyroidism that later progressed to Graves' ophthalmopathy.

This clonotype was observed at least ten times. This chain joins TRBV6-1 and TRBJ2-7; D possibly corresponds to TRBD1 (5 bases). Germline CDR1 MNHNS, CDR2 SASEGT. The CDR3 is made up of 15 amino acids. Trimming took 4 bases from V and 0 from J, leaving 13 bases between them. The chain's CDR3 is CASSGKTVISYEQYF. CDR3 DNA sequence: TGTGCCAGCAGTGGGAAGACAGTTATCTCCTACGAGCAGTACTTC.

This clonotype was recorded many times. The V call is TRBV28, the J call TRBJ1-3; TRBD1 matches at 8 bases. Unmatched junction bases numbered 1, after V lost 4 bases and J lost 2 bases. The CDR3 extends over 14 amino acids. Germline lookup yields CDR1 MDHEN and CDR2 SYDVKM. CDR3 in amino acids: CASSSQGAGNTIYF. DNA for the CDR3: TGTGCCAGCAGTTCACAGGGGGCTGGAAACACCATATATTTT.

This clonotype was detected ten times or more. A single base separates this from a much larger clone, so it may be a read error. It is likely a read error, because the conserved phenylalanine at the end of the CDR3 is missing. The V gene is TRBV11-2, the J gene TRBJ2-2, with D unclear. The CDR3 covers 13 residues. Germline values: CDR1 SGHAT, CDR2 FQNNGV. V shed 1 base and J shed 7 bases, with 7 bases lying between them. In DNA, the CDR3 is TGTGCCAGCAGCTTAGGGCTTAACGGGGAGCTGTTTTCT. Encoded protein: CASSLGLNGELFS.

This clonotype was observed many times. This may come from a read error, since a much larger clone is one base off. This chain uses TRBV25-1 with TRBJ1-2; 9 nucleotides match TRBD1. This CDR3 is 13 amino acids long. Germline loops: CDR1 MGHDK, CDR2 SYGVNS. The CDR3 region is CGSSGTGLYGYTF. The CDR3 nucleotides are TGTGGCAGCAGTGGGACAGGGCTATATGGCTACACCTTC.

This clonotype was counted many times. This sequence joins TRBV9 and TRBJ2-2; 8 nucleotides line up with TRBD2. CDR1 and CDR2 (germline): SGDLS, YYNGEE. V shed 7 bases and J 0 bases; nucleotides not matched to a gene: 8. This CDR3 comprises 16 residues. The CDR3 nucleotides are TGTGCCAGCGGGGGTAAGCGGGGGTCGAACACCGGGGAGCTGTTTTTT. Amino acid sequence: CASGGKRGSNTGELFF.

This CDR3 is CASSYSEGNRAFF. In nucleotides, the CDR3 is TGTGCCAGCAGTTACTCGGAGGGGAACAGAGCTTTCTTT. The rearrangement uses TRBV6-5 and TRBJ1-1, with D perhaps matching TRBD1 (5 bases). Germline-derived CDR1 and CDR2 are MNHEY and SVGAGI. The CDR3 runs to 13 residues. Trimming removed 0 bases at V and 10 bases at J, with 12 bases between.

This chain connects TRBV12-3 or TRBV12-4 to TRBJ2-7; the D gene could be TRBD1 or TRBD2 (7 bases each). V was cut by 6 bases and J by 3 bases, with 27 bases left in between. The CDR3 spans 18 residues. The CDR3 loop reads CASSRARGGLNLNYEQYF. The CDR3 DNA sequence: TGTGCCAGCAGCCGAGCCAGGGGGGGCCTTAACCTAAACTACGAGCAGTACTTC.

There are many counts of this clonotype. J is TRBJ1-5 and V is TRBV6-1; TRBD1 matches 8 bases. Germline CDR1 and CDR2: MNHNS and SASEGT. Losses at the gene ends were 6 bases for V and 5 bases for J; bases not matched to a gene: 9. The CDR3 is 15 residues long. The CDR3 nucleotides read TGTGCCAGCAGGCTACCGACAGGGGCTTATCAGCCCCAGCATTTT. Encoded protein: CASRLPTGAYQPQHF.

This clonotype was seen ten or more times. The CDR3 loop is CASSESAGSRLNTEAFF. CDR3 coding DNA: TGTGCCAGCAGTGAATCGGCAGGGAGTCGGCTGAACACTGAAGCTTTCTTT. V gene TRBV25-1 combines with J gene TRBJ1-1, with D perhaps matching TRBD1 (5 bases). The germline gives CDR1 MGHDK, CDR2 SYGVNS. The CDR3 length is 17 residues. Trimming stripped 1 base from V and 0 bases from J, with 15 bases between.